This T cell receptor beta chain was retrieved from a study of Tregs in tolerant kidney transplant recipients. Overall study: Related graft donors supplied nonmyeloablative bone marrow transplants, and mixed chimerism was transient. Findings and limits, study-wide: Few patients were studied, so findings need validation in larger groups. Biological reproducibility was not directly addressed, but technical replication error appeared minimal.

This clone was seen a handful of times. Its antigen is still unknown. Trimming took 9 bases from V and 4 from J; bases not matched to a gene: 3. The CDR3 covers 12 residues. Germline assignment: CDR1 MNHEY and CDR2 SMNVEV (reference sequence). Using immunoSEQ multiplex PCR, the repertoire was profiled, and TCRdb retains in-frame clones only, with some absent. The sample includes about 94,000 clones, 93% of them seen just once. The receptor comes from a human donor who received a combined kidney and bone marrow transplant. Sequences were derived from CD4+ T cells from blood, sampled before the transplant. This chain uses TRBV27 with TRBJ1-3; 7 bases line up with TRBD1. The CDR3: CARGTEGNTIYF. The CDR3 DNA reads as TGTGCCAGGGGGACAGAAGGAAACACCATATATTTT.